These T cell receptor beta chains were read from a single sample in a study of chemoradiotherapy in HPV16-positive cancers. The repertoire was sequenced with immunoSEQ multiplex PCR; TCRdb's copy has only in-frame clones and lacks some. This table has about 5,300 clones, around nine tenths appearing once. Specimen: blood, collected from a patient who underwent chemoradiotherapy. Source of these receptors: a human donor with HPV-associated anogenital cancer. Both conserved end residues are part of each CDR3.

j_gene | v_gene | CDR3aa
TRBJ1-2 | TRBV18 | CASSPSETNYGYTF
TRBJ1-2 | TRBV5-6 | CASSLEGLGGYTF
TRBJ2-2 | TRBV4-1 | CASSQESRLDANTGELFF
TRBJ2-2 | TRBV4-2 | CASSSRTDYTGELFF
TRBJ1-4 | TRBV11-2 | CASSPRGEREKLFF
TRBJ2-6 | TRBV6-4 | CASSDSGANVLTF
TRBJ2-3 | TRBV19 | CASSPLAVASTDTQYF
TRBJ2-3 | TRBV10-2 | CASLRAAGGAPDTQYF
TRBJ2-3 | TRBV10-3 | CAIAFDRGPTDTQYF
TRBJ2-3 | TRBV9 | CASSVAPPLAGGPPDTQYF
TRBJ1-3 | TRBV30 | CAWSVRRSGNTIYF
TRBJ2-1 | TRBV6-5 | CASSRPRGLQFF
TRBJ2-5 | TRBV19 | CASSIARDSQETQYF
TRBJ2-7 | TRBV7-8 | CASALTGIKSQQYF
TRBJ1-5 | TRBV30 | CAWSVTDGNQPQHF
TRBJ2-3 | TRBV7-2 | CASSPAGGVTDTQYF
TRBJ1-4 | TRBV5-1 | CASSPQPAGLNEKLFF
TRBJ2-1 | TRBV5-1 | CASSLVTGDYNEQFF
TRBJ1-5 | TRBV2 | CASRTDRDNQPQHF
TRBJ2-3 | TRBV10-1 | CASSDGGGPTDTQYF
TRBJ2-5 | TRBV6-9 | CASSPPGGGIETQYF
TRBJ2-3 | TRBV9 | CASSVASTGGTDTQYF
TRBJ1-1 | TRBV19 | CASGQTGWAGFF
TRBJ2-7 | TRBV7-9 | CASSLETGGRGEQYF
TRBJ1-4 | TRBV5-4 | CASSLREGGNEKLFF
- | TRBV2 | CASSDLDSYEQYF
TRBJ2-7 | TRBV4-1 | CASSQPTGIDEQYF
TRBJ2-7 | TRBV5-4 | CASSRGTPSEQYF
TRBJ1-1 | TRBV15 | CATSRDPPAGNTEAFF
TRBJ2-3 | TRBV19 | CASTGWDTQYF
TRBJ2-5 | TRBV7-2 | CASSSGLPQETQYF